A selection of T cell receptor beta chains follows, all from one sample in a study of CD8+CD57+ T cells in acquired aplastic anemia. TCRdb analysed the reads with MiXCR anew, one entry per CDR3 protein. Of around 80,000 distinct CDR3 sequences listed, just over 70% were seen once; the top ten hold approximately 80%. Specimen: sorted CD4+, CD8+, or CD8+CD57+ T cells (not recorded which) from PBMCs. These receptors were obtained from a human donor with aplastic anemia. The CDR3 runs from the conserved cysteine through the conserved F or W. Each record gives: V gene, clone size, D gene, J gene, CDR3 protein, CDR3 DNA. The D gene is left open where the match is weak. Expanded clones get a size class; other rows say once, few or many, or leave the size out.

TRBV9	NA	NA	TRBJ2-3	CASSSSLGTDTQYF	TGTGCCAGCAGCTCATCCCTTGGCACAGATACGCAGTATTTT
TRBV11-3	NA	NA	TRBJ1-2	CASSQQVENGYTF	TGTGCCAGCAGCCAACAGGTAGAAAATGGCTACACCTTC
TRBV4-1	NA	TRBD2	TRBJ2-5	CASSQVERGFQETQYF	TGCGCCAGCAGCCAAGTCGAGCGGGGCTTCCAAGAGACCCAGTACTTC
TRBV29-1	few	NA	TRBJ1-1	CSVESNTEAFF	TGCAGCGTTGAATCGAACACTGAAGCTTTCTTT
TRBV10-3	NA	NA	TRBJ1-3	CAITRRPTGNTIYF	TGTGCCATCACCCGTAGACCGACTGGAAACACCATATATTTT
TRBV7-2	NA	NA	TRBJ2-5	CASLSDIARSETQYF	TGTGCCAGCCTCAGCGATATTGCCAGATCGGAGACCCAGTACTTC
TRBV20-1	NA	NA	TRBJ2-5	CSAGSRTQYF	TGCAGTGCTGGCTCGCGGACCCAGTACTTC
TRBV12-3/TRBV12-4	once	NA	TRBJ1-5	CASSSTAEKPQHF	TGTGCCAGCAGTTCGACCGCAGAGAAGCCCCAGCATTTT
TRBV27	NA	NA	TRBJ1-2	CASGRVGNSVGYTF	TGTGCCAGCGGAAGGGTAGGGAATAGCGTTGGCTACACCTTC
TRBV5-1	NA	NA	TRBJ2-3	CASTIQGPTDTHYF	TGCGCCAGCACCATCCAGGGCCCCACAGATACGCATTATTTT
TRBV25-1	once	NA	TRBJ1-1	CASFDRNTEAFF	TGTGCCAGCTTCGACAGGAACACTGAAGCTTTCTTT
TRBV6-1	many	TRBD2	TRBJ2-1	CASSPSAGAYNEQFF	TGTGCCAGCAGCCCCTCAGCGGGAGCCTACAATGAGCAGTTCTTC
TRBV11-2	NA	TRBD1	TRBJ2-7	CASSTDRDLSEQYF	TGTGCCAGCAGCACCGACAGGGATTTAAGCGAGCAGTACTTC